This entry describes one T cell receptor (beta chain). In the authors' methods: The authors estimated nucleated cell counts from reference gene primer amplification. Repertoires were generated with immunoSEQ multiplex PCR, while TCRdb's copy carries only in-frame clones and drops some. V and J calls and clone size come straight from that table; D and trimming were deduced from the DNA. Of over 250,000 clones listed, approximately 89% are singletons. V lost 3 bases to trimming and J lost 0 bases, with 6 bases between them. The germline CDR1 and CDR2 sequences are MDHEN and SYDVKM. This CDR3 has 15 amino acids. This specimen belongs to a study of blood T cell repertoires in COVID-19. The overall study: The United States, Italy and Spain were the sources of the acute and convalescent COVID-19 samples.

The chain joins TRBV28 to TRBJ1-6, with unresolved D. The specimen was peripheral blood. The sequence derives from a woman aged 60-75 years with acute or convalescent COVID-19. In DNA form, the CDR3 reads TGTGCCAGCAGTTTGCGGGGCTCCTATAATTCACCCCTCCACTTT. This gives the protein CASSLRGSYNSPLHF.